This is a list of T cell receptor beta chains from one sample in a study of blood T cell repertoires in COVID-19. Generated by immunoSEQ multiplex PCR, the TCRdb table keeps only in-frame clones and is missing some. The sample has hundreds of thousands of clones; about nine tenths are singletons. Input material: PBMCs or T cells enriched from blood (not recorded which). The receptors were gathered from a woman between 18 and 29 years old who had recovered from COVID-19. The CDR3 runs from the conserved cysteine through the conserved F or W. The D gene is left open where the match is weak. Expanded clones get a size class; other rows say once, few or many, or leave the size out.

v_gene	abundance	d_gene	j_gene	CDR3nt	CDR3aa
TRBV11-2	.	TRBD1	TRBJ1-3	TGTGCCAGCACGATCGGGAGACAGGGCTCTGGAAACACCATATATTTT	CASTIGRQGSGNTIYF
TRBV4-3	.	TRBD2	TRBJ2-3	TGCGCCAGCAGCCAAGGGGCTAGCGGGGTAAGCACAGATACGCAGTATTTT	CASSQGASGVSTDTQYF
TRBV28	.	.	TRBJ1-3	TGTGCCACCATCAGTTTACGTGGTAGGGGGTCGTCTGGAAACACCATATATTTT	CATISLRGRGSSGNTIYF
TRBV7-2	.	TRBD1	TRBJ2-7	TGTGCCAGCAGCTTAGCCGGGACAGGGGCCTACGAGCAGTACTTC	CASSLAGTGAYEQYF
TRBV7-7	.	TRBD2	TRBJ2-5	TGTGCCAGCAGTCAAAGACTAGCGAAAGAGACCCAGTACTTC	CASSQRLAKETQYF
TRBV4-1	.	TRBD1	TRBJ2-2	TGCGCCAGCAGCCACCGGCAGGGGGACGGGGAGCTGTTTTTT	CASSHRQGDGELFF
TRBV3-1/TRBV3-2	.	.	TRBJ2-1	TGTGCCAGCAGCCAAGATCTTTCCGATGAGCAGTTCTTC	CASSQDLSDEQFF
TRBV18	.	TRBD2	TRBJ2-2	TGTGCCAGCTCCACTAGCGGGAGAGGTACCGGGGAGCTGTTTTTT	CASSTSGRGTGELFF
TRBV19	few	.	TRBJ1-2	TGTGCCAGTAGTACCCCTTTATTGACAGGCCCATCGTACACCTTC	CASSTPLLTGPSYTF
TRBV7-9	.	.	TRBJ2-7	TGTGCCAGCAGCTCTTACTACGAGCAGTACTTC	CASSSYYEQYF
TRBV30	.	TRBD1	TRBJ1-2	TGTGCCTGCCAAAAAGGGACAGCGAACTATGGCTACACCTTC	CACQKGTANYGYTF
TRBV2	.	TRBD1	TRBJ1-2	TGTGCCATCACCGGGACAGGGAATGGCTACACCTTC	CAITGTGNGYTF
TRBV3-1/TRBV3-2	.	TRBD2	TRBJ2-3	TGTGCCAGCAGCCAAGGACTAGCGGGGCTCACAGATACGCAGTATTTT	CASSQGLAGLTDTQYF
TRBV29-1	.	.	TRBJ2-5	TGCAGCGTAGGGGGTTCTACGGAGACCCAGTACTTC	CSVGGSTETQYF
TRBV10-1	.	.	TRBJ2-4	TGCGCCAGCAGTGAGTCGGACTTTTCCCTAGCCAAAAACATTCAGTACTTC	CASSESDFSLAKNIQYF
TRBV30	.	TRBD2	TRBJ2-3	TGTGCCTGGAGTCCTCTCCCCGCGGGGGGGCAGGTAGATACGCAGTATTTT	CAWSPLPAGGQVDTQYF
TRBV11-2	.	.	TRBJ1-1	TGTGCCAGCAGCCCGGACTGGAACACTGAAGCTTTCTTT	CASSPDWNTEAFF
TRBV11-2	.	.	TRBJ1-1	TGTGCCAGCAGCTCTCCCGGGAAGGGAAAGACTGAAGCTTTCTTT	CASSSPGKGKTEAFF
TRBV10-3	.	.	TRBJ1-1	TGTGCCATCAGTGACCGGGGGGGAAGAGCTTTCTTT	CAISDRGGRAFF
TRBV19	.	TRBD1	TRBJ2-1	TGTGCCAGTACCTTCGGACAGGGACAGGTGCAGTTCTTC	CASTFGQGQVQFF
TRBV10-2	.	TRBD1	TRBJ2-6	TGCGCCAGCAGCCGGTATGCTCAGCCAGGGGGAGACTCTGGGGCCAACGTCCTGACTTTC	CASSRYAQPGGDSGANVLTF
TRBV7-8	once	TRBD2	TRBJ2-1	TGTGCCAGCAGCTTACCACAACGGGGACTAATTCTCGATGAGCAGTTCTTC	CASSLPQRGLILDEQFF
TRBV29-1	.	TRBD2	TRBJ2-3	TGCAGCGTTGAAGGTGGAACGGGGGGGATAAATACGCAGTATTTT	CSVEGGTGGINTQYF
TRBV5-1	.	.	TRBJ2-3	TGCGCCAGCAGCTTGCCAGAGGGAGATACGCAGTATTTT	CASSLPEGDTQYF
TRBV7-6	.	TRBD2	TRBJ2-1	TGTGCCAGCAGCCCACAACCCGGGACTAGCGGCAATGAGCAGTTCTTC	CASSPQPGTSGNEQFF
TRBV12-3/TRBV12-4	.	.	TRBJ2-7	TGTGCCAGCAGTTATGCCGGGGGCTACGAGCAGTACTTC	CASSYAGGYEQYF
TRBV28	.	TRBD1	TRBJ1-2	TGTGCCAGCAGTTTCGGGACAGTTGGCTACACCTTC	CASSFGTVGYTF
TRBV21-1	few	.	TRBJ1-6	TGTGCCAGCAGGTTGGGACAGGGAAATTCACCCCTCCACTTT	CASRLGQGNSPLHF
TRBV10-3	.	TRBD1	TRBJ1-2	TGTGCCATCAGCCTAGGACAGGGTAGCTATGGCTACACCTTC	CAISLGQGSYGYTF
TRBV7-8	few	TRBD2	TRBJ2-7	TGTGCCAGCAGCTCCGGACTAGCGGGAGGAGCTGGGGAGCAGTACTTC	CASSSGLAGGAGEQYF
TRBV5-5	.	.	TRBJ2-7	TGTGCCAGCAGCTTGGGCCAACAGGTAGGCTCCTACGAGCAGTACTTC	CASSLGQQVGSYEQYF
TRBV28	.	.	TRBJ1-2	TGTGCCAGCAGAAATGCAGGGGAATATGGCTACACCTTC	CASRNAGEYGYTF
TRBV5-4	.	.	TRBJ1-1	TGTGCCAGCAGCTTAATGAGGGACACTGAAGCTTTCTTT	CASSLMRDTEAFF
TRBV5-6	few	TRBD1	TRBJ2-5	TGTGCCAGCAGCTTGCGGACAGGCTGGGCGGAGACCCAGTACTTC	CASSLRTGWAETQYF
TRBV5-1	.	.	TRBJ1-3	TGCGCCAGCGGAGATGCGGGGGACTCTGGAAACACCATATATTTT	CASGDAGDSGNTIYF
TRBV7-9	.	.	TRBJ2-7	TGTGCCAGCAGCTCCTATTCAGGGGGGATAGCAGGCTACGAGCAGTACTTC	CASSSYSGGIAGYEQYF
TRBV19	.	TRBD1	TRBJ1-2	TGTGCCAGTAGTAGGGACAGGGAGGGCTACACCTTC	CASSRDREGYTF
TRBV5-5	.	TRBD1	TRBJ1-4	TGTGCCAGCAGCCGGTACAGGGGGTCCCCGACTAATGAAAAACTGTTTTTT	CASSRYRGSPTNEKLFF
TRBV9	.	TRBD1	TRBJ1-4	TGTGCCAGCAGCGCGGGACAGGGTGGTGAAAAACTGTTTTTT	CASSAGQGGEKLFF
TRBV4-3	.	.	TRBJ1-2	TGCGCCAGCAGCCAAGATGCGGGGGGCGGAAATCGAGGTAGCTATGGCTACACCTTC	CASSQDAGGGNRGSYGYTF
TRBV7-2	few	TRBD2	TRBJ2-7	TGTGCCAGCAGCTTAGCTAGCGGGGTCACCTACGAGCAGTACTTC	CASSLASGVTYEQYF
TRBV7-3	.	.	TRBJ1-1	TGTGCCAGCAGCTTAAGTGGGAGCACTGAAGCTTTCTTT	CASSLSGSTEAFF
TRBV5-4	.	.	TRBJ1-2	TGTGCCAGCAGCTTGGCAGGGGAGCGCTATGGCTACACCTTC	CASSLAGERYGYTF
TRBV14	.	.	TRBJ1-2	TGTGCCAGCAGCCAAGATCGGGACATAAACTATGGCTACACCTTC	CASSQDRDINYGYTF
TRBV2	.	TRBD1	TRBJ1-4	TGTGCCAGCAGTGAGGGACAGTATAATTCTGAAAAACTGTTTTTT	CASSEGQYNSEKLFF
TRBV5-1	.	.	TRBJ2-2	TGCGCCAGCAGCTTGGGAGCTGGCACCGGGGAGCTGTTTTTT	CASSLGAGTGELFF
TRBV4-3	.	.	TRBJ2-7	TGCGCCAGCAGCCAAGAGGTCAGAAGTCCGGGCTACGAGCAGTACTTC	CASSQEVRSPGYEQYF
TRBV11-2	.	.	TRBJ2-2	TGTGCCAGCAGCGCCACTTACACCGGGGAGCTGTTTTTT	CASSATYTGELFF
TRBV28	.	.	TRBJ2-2	TGTGCCAGCAGGCGAGGGGGTTATGGCACCGGGGAGCTGTTTTTT	CASRRGGYGTGELFF
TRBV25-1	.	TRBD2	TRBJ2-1	TGTGCCAGCAGTGTCGGTGGGCTAGCGGGAGGGTTATACAATGAGCAGTTCTTC	CASSVGGLAGGLYNEQFF
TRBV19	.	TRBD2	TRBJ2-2	TGTGCCAGTAGTTGGGTACTAGCGGCGACCGGGGAGCTGTTTTTT	CASSWVLAATGELFF
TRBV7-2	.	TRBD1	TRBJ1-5	TGTGCCAGCAGCTCGGGACAGCGAAGCAATCAGCCCCAGCATTTT	CASSSGQRSNQPQHF
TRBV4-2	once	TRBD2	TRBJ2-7	TGTGCCAGCAGCCAAGAAGGCGGGAGGTGGTACGAGCAGTACTTC	CASSQEGGRWYEQYF
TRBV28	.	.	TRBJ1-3	TGTGCCAGTACACAGGGAAGTCTGGAGGGAAACACCATATATTTT	CASTQGSLEGNTIYF
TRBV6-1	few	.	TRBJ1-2	TGTGCCAGCAGTGACGGGAGCCTCTATGGCTACACCTTC	CASSDGSLYGYTF
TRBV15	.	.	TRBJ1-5	TGTGCCACCAAACCCAACAGTTTCAATCAGCCCCAGCATTTT	CATKPNSFNQPQHF
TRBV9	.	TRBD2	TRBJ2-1	TGTGCCAGCAGCGTACTTAGCGGGAGTGCTGAGCAGTTCTTC	CASSVLSGSAEQFF
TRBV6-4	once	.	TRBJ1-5	TGTGCCAGCAGTGAAGGCAGGGCGCAGCCCCAGCATTTT	CASSEGRAQPQHF
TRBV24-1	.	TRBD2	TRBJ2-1	TGTGCCACCAGTGATTCGAGGGGAGGACTAGCGGGGGGGCCTCATGAGCAGTTCTTC	CATSDSRGGLAGGPHEQFF
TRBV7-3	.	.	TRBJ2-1	TGTGCCAGCAGCTCCCAGGGGTTAGGGCAGTTCTTC	CASSSQGLGQFF